Included here is one TCR beta chain sequence, with context. The antigen it binds to is not known. There are no base qualities to consult, and no much larger clone falls within one base. The data belong to a study of CD8 T cells in Susac syndrome (dated by TCRdb to about 2019). About the study as a whole: Of the Susac syndrome patients who were sequenced, roughly 6 had clinically active disease and roughly eight were in clinical remission. At the time of blood withdrawal, Susac syndrome patients were either therapy-naive, taking corticosteroids (with some also receiving IVIg), or on IVIg alone. The study used repertoire sequencing to test whether antigen drove CD8+ T cell activation and differentiation in Susac syndrome. Points the paper makes about the study in general: The number of individuals in the TCR sequencing and HLA analysis was acknowledged as relatively small. The CD4+ T cell repertoire of patients with Susac syndrome showed no detectable clonal expansion.

RNA was extracted with the RNeasy kit and roughly 0.45 to 1 ug was reverse transcribed using random hexamers. The immunoSEQ multiplex PCR assay, covering 54 Vbeta and 13 Jbeta segments, was used to amplify TCR beta CDR3 regions. Bias from PCR amplification was corrected by using a synthetic template baseline for primer optimization and for computational correction. The published analysis was carried out like this. Only productive sequences were kept, with reads annotated to V, D and J genes according to IMGT and analyzed in immunoSEQ Analyzer. To calculate clonality, Shannon entropy was normalized by log2 of the number of productive unique sequences and then subtracted from one. For each patient and control, public and private clones were evaluated within the 100 most prevalent clones. Clones were defined as Susac-specific if absent from the healthy and MS cohorts, from around 1,100 published viral clones and from other ImmuneACCESS disease sequences. TCRdb reprocessing: public reads trimmed at Q25 with fastp, clones called with MiXCR, in-frame beta chains kept. When rows share a CDR3 protein, they turn into one entry using the most common DNA and genes. The V and J calls come from TCRdb's annotation, not from the publication. Across this sample there are about 180,000 distinct CDR3 sequences, with 85% to 95% seen only once. The top ten constitute 0.099% of the sample.

High-throughput TCR beta sequencing profiled peripheral blood CD8+ and CD4+ T cells from healthy donors, Susac syndrome patients and multiple sclerosis patients. The Susac syndrome patients fulfilled recently defined diagnostic criteria for definite or probable disease. Bulk CD8+ and CD4+ T cells were purified by magnetic negative isolation, whereas CD8+ TEMRA cells were enriched by FACS. Blood was drawn into EDTA tubes, processed within 24 hours, and PBMCs were isolated by density gradient centrifugation. PBMCs intended for TCR sequencing were cryopreserved in liquid nitrogen and were subsequently thawed in a 37 degrees C water bath. Purity of sorted or isolated CD4+, CD8+ and CD8+ TEMRA cells was at least 90%. The TCR was taken from a human donor with Susac syndrome. Material: CD4+ T cells from PBMCs.

The CDR3 protein: CSARKTENYGYTF. The sequenced DNA is TGCAGTGCTAGGAAGACAGAGAACTATGGCTACACCTTC. The chain couples TRBV20-1 to TRBJ1-2, with TRBD1 perhaps the D gene, on 5 matching bases. The germline V gene (reference sequence) provides CDR1 DFQATT and CDR2 SNEGSKA. From its cysteine to its phenylalanine, the CDR3 spans 13 amino acids. This entry keeps only the CDR3 DNA: 39 bases, framed from base 1. V is cut by 3 bases and J by 2 bases, and the space between the germline ends is 10 bases.